Shown below are 20 T cell receptor beta chains from a single sample sequenced in a study of OX40 agonist ivuxolimab in advanced cancers. Data came from immunoSEQ multiplex PCR; TCRdb stores just in-frame clones and leaves some out. The data hold about 63,000 clones, with over 75% observed a single time. The sample consisted of CD4+ or CD8+ T cells sorted from blood, taken in a trial of the OX40 agonist ivuxolimab. The receptors come from an adult with an advanced solid tumor such as melanoma, head and neck, liver or kidney cancer.

The rearrangement joins TRBV2 to TRBJ1-1; possibly TRBD1 for D (5 bases). The V gene lost 7 bases and the J gene lost 0 bases, with 9 bases spanning the gap. The CDR3 extends over 13 amino acids. Germline CDR1 is SNHLY and CDR2 is FYNNEI. CDR3 DNA: TGTGCCAGCACGGACACTATGAACACTGAAGCTTTCTTT. It specifies CASTDTMNTEAFF.

This chain connects TRBV5-6 to TRBJ1-5, with TRBD1 matching over 9 bases. The CDR3 runs to 13 residues. The ends lost 2 bases at V and 9 bases at J; junction bases unmatched: 3. Germline loops: CDR1 SGHDT, CDR2 YYEEEE. CDR3 DNA sequence: TGTGCCAGCAGCTTTGACAGGGGGGGGCCCCAGCATTTT. It is translated as CASSFDRGGPQHF.

This chain joins TRBV10-3 and TRBJ2-7; TRBD1 might be the D (5 bases). Germline V gene sequence: CDR1 ENHRY, CDR2 SYGVKD. V gave up 10 bases and J gave up 3 bases, with 13 bases separating them. There are 12 residues in the CDR3. The CDR3: CATRQGGYEQYF. CDR3 in DNA: TGTGCCACGAGGCAGGGTGGCTACGAGCAGTACTTC.

The rearrangement joins TRBV5-1 to TRBJ2-3; 8 bases align to TRBD1. This CDR3 has 13 amino acids. J was trimmed by 0 bases and V by 10 bases; bases with no gene match: 4. Germline V gives CDR1 SGHRS, CDR2 YFSETQ. This CDR3 reads CAARDRSTDTQYF. For the CDR3, the DNA is TGCGCCGCCCGGGACAGGAGCACAGATACGCAGTATTTT.

This rearrangement joins TRBV5-1 to TRBJ2-5; D uncertain. Per the germline V gene, CDR1 is SGHRS and CDR2 is YFSETQ. CDR3 size: 13 residues. V was shortened by 0 bases and J by 2 bases, with 5 bases between the two germline ends. For the CDR3, the DNA is TGCGCCAGCAGCTTGGACAGACAAGAGACCCAGTACTTC. Protein: CASSLDRQETQYF.

Comment on this clone: A junction end diverges from the germline sequence, so it may reflect a read error. V and J are TRBV28 and TRBJ1-4; possibly TRBD1 for D (6 bases). CDR1 and CDR2 (germline): MDHEN, SYDVKM. The CDR3 runs to 15 residues. CDR3 in amino acids: CASRSGTRPYEKLFF. CDR3 sequence (DNA): TGTGCCAGCAGGTCGGGGACAAGACCTTATGAGAAACTGTTTTTT.

This sequence joins TRBV2 and TRBJ2-1; 12 bases align to TRBD2. The CDR3 covers 15 residues. V shed 4 bases and J 4 bases; nucleotides not matched to a gene: 2. In germline, CDR1 is SNHLY, CDR2 FYNNEI. The CDR3 reads CASSGLAGAYNEQFF. In nucleotides, the CDR3 is TGTGCCAGCAGTGGACTAGCGGGGGCATACAATGAGCAGTTCTTC.

V is TRBV5-1 and J is TRBJ2-5; TRBD2 matches 11 bases. The CDR3 sequence is 16 residues long. Unmatched junction bases numbered 6, after V lost 0 bases and J lost 5 bases. CDR1 and CDR2 (germline): SGHRS, YFSETQ. This CDR3 is CASSLASGGQWETQYF. In DNA, the CDR3 is TGCGCCAGCAGCTTGGCTAGCGGGGGGCAGTGGGAGACCCAGTACTTC.

CDR3 sequence: CASSSLGSGSYEQYF. The CDR3, as DNA: TGTGCCAGCTCCTCTCTGGGGAGCGGGTCCTACGAGCAGTACTTC. J is TRBJ2-7 and V is TRBV7-9, with a tentative D call TRBD2 (6 bases). The CDR3 has 15 amino acids. V lost 8 bases and J 1 base, leaving 18 bases between the germline ends. Germline CDR1 SEHNR, CDR2 FQNEAQ (reference sequence).

The V call is TRBV18, the J call TRBJ2-7, with D unresolved. The V end lost 2 bases, the J end lost 4 bases, and 6 bases lay between the germline ends. The CDR3 runs 12 residues. The germline CDR1 and CDR2 sequences are KGHSH and LQKENI. Here the CDR3 reads CASSPDWYEQYF. CDR3 DNA sequence: TGTGCCAGCTCACCAGACTGGTACGAGCAGTACTTC. The full variable domain, completed using reference TRBV18 and TRBJ2-7, is NAGVMQNPRHLVRRRGQEARLRCSPMKGHSHVYWYRQLPEEGLKFMVYLQKENIIDESGMPKERFSAEFPKEGPSILRIQQVVRGDSAAYFCASSPDWYEQYFGPGTRLTVT.

This clone came up once. This sequence joins TRBV7-9 and TRBJ1-5; 7 bases match TRBD1. Germline values: CDR1 SEHNR, CDR2 FQNEAQ (reference sequence). Unmatched junction bases numbered 5, after V lost 1 base and J lost 5 bases. This CDR3 contains 15 residues. The CDR3 region is CASSLGTGFDQPQHF. In DNA, the CDR3 is TGTGCCAGCAGCTTAGGGACAGGATTCGATCAGCCCCAGCATTTT. Full variable domain (missing parts from reference TRBV7-9 and TRBJ1-5): DTGVSQNPRHKITKRGQNVTFRCDPISEHNRLYWYRQTLGQGPEFLTYFQNEAQLEKSRLLSDRFSAERPKGSFSTLEIQRTEQGDSAMYLCASSLGTGFDQPQHFGDGTRLSIL.

The chain uses TRBV2 and TRBJ2-1; D not resolved. In germline, CDR1 is SNHLY, CDR2 FYNNEI. The CDR3 totals 12 residues. V was clipped by 0 bases and J by 7 bases, with 4 bases between them. CDR3 residues: CASSEAGNEQFF. The CDR3 DNA reads as TGTGCCAGCAGTGAAGCGGGGAATGAGCAGTTCTTC.

This chain connects TRBV2 to TRBJ1-5; 7 bases fit TRBD1. Germline V gene lookup returns CDR1 SNHLY and CDR2 FYNNEI. The J segment lost 6 bases and the V segment lost 6 bases, leaving 8 bases of the junction unmatched. The CDR3 loop spans 14 amino acids. The CDR3 region is CASSIEGAVQPQHF. The CDR3 coding sequence is TGTGCCAGCAGCATCGAGGGGGCCGTTCAGCCCCAGCATTTT.

J is TRBJ1-1 and V is TRBV28; TRBD1 agrees at 7 bases. The germline V gene has CDR1 MDHEN and CDR2 SYDVKM. The J segment lost 8 bases and the V segment lost 7 bases, leaving 4 bases of the junction unmatched. CDR3 length equals 11 residues. CDR3 protein: CASNRGREAFF. The CDR3 nucleotides are TGTGCCAGCAACAGGGGTCGAGAAGCTTTCTTT.

This clone was detected a few times. The V call is TRBV6-6, the J call TRBJ2-1, with TRBD2 matching over 14 bases. Germline trimming cut 0 bases from V and 9 bases from J; bases unmatched to any gene: 4. CDR3 length equals 16 residues. The germline CDR1 and CDR2 sequences are MNHNY and SVGAGI (reference sequence). CDR3 coding DNA: TGTGCCAGCAGTTACTCTTGGACTAGCGGGGGGAGTGAGCAGTTCTTC. Translation gives CASSYSWTSGGSEQFF.

This chain joins TRBV27 and TRBJ2-5; 8 nucleotides align to TRBD2. The germline gives CDR1 MNHEY, CDR2 SMNVEV (reference sequence). J lost 5 bases, V lost 4 bases, and 9 bases had no gene match. This CDR3 is built from 15 residues. CDR3 region: CASSSLAGGGETQYF. CDR3 bases: TGTGCCAGCAGTTCCCTGGCGGGAGGAGGGGAGACCCAGTACTTC.

The chain combines TRBV27 with TRBJ2-3, with a tentative D call TRBD2 (7 bases). From germline, CDR1 is MNHEY and CDR2 SMNVEV (reference sequence). CDR3 length equals 13 residues. The V end lost 10 bases, the J end lost 7 bases, and 18 bases lay between the germline ends. DNA of the CDR3: TGTGCCATCGGGGGGCATCCCGACTATACGCAGTATTTT. Protein: CAIGGHPDYTQYF.

J is TRBJ1-1 and V is TRBV7-2, with D uncertain. The CDR3 is 14 amino acids. V was trimmed by 5 bases and J by 7 bases, leaving 17 bases between them. Germline V lookup: CDR1 SGHTA, CDR2 FQGNSA. The CDR3 coding sequence is TGTGCCAGCAGCCGGGTCTTCACCTCTGATGAAGCTTTCTTT. This gives the protein CASSRVFTSDEAFF.

The chain couples TRBV18 to TRBJ2-3, with 12 bases lining up with TRBD2. V lost 6 bases to trimming and J lost 1 base; unmatched junction nucleotides: 2. Germline V gives CDR1 KGHSH, CDR2 LQKENI. The CDR3 consists of 15 residues. The CDR3 coding sequence is TGTGCCAGCTCCCGACTAGCGGGAGGCACAGATACGCAGTATTTT. Protein sequence: CASSRLAGGTDTQYF.

This chain connects TRBV5-4 to TRBJ2-7; D is uncertain. The CDR3 length is 13 residues. Germline values: CDR1 SGHNT, CDR2 YYREEE (reference sequence). V lost 2 bases and J 9 bases, leaving 15 bases between the germline ends. CDR3 nucleotides: TGTGCCAGCAGCTTCGCCCCGTCGGACGGGCAGTACTTC. This gives the protein CASSFAPSDGQYF.